Reported below is one TCR beta chain. The CDR3 consists of 14 residues. Losses at the gene ends were 3 bases for V and 5 bases for J; bases not matched to a gene: 6. Germline lookup yields CDR1 KGHSH and CDR2 LQKENI. Those who donated were healthy HIV-negative adults, with no recent acute infections or vaccinations reported. CD4+ cells underwent separation, giving CD45RA+ naive and CD45RA-negative memory subsets. Repertoires were generated with immunoSEQ multiplex PCR, while TCRdb's copy carries only in-frame clones and drops some. This sample has some 2.1 million clones, with approximately 95% found just once. This sample is drawn from a study of shared clonotypes between healthy human individuals.

The sequencing sample was made of naive CD4+ T cells sorted from blood. Stated subset: CD45RA+ positively selected. This receptor was identified in a young man in good health. J is TRBJ2-5 and V is TRBV18, with 7 positions matching TRBD1. The CDR3 sequence is CASSPSTGRETQYF. As DNA, the CDR3 is TGTGCCAGCTCACCCTCGACAGGGCGGGAGACCCAGTACTTC. Variable domain in full (rest from reference TRBV18 and TRBJ2-5): NAGVMQNPRHLVRRRGQEARLRCSPMKGHSHVYWYRQLPEEGLKFMVYLQKENIIDESGMPKERFSAEFPKEGPSILRIQQVVRGDSAAYFCASSPSTGRETQYFGPGTRLLVL.